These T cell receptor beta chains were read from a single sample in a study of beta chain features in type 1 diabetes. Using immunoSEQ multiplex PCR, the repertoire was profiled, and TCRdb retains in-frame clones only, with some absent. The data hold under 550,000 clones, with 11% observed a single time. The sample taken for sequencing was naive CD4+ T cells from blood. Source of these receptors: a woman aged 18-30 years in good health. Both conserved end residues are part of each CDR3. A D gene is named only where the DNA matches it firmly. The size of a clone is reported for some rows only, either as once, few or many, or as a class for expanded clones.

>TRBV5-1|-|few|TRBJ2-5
CASSLEALSMETQYF
TGCGCCAGCAGCTTGGAGGCCCTAAGTATGGAGACCCAGTACTTC
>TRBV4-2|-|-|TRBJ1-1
CASSQDFTGNTEAFF
TGTGCCAGCAGCCAAGATTTCACAGGAAACACTGAAGCTTTCTTT
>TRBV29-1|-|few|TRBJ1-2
CSAQGLDSNYGYTF
TGCAGCGCGCAGGGTTTGGATTCAAACTATGGCTACACCTTC
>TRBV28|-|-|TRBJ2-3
CASKGPGPDTQYF
TGTGCCAGCAAGGGGCCGGGCCCAGATACGCAGTATTTT
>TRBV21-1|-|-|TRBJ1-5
CASSKGAGLELQPQHF
TGTGCCAGCAGCAAAGGTGCGGGGCTGGAGTTACAGCCCCAGCATTTT
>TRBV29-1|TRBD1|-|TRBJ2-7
CSVEEQGKGYEQYF
TGCAGCGTTGAAGAACAGGGGAAAGGGTACGAGCAGTACTTC
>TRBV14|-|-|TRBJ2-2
CASSQVLGNTGELFF
TGTGCCAGCAGCCAAGTTCTAGGGAACACCGGGGAGCTGTTTTTT
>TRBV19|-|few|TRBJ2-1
CASSMVLTGSSTNEQFF
TGTGCCAGTAGTATGGTCCTCACAGGAAGCTCAACTAATGAGCAGTTCTTC
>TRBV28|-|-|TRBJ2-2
CASSRLTGELFF
TGTGCCAGCAGCCGGCTCACCGGGGAGCTGTTTTTT
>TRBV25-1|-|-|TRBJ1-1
CASSEWGVKVTEAFF
TGTGCCAGCAGTGAATGGGGGGTGAAGGTCACTGAAGCTTTCTTT
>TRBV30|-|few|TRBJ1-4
CAWSNGLFRKLFF
TGTGCCTGGAGCAACGGATTATTTCGAAAACTGTTTTTT
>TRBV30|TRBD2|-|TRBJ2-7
CAWSRWAGGRLEQYF
TGTGCCTGGAGTCGGTGGGCGGGAGGGCGACTCGAGCAGTACTTC
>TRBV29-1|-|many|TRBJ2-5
CSSTVILQTGFQETQYF
TGCAGCTCTACTGTGATTCTTCAGACAGGCTTCCAAGAGACCCAGTACTTC
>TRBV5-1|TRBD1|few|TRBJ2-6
CASSRTGGAGANVLTF
TGCGCCAGCAGCAGGACAGGGGGCGCTGGGGCCAACGTCCTGACTTTC
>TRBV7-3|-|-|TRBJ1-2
CASSLDPGPDYGYTF
TGTGCCAGCAGCTTAGACCCGGGCCCCGACTATGGCTACACCTTC
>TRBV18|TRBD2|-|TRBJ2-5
CASSPLLGGYLEETQYF
TGTGCCAGCTCACCACTCTTGGGAGGGTATTTGGAAGAGACCCAGTACTTC
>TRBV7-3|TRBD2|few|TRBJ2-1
CASSLPLGLREGEEQFF
TGTGCCAGCAGCTTACCCCTGGGTTTGCGGGAGGGAGAGGAGCAGTTCTTC
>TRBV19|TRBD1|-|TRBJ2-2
CASSVDRGSTGELFF
TGTGCCAGTAGCGTGGACAGGGGGTCCACCGGGGAGCTGTTTTTT
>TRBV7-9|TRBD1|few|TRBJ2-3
CASSLIVVTGDQDTQYF
TGTGCCAGCAGCTTAATTGTGGTGACAGGGGATCAAGATACGCAGTATTTT
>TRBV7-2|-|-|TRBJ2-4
CASSLRSQGAKNIQYF
TGTGCCAGCAGCTTAAGGTCTCAGGGAGCCAAAAACATTCAGTACTTC
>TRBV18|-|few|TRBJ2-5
CASSPPPRQETQYF
TGTGCCAGCTCACCTCCACCTCGTCAAGAGACCCAGTACTTC
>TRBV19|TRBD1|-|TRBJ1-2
CASKDRGNYGYTF
TGTGCCAGTAAGGACAGGGGTAACTATGGCTACACCTTC
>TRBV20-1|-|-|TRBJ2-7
CSARGAYEQYF
TGCAGTGCTAGGGGGGCCTACGAGCAGTACTTC